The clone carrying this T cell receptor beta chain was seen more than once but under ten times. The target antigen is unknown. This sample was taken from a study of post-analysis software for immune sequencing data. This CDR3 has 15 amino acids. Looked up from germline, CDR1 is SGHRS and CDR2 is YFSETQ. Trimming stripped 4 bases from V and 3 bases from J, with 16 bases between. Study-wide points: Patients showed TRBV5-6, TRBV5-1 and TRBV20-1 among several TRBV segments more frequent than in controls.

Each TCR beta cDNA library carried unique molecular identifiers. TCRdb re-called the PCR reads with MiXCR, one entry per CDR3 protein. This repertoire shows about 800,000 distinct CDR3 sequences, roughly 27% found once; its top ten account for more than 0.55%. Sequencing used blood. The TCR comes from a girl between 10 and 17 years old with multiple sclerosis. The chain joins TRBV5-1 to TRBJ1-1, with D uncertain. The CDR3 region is CASSRGAADYTEAFF. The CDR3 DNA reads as TGCGCCAGCAGCCGCGGAGCAGCCGACTACACTGAAGCTTTCTTT.